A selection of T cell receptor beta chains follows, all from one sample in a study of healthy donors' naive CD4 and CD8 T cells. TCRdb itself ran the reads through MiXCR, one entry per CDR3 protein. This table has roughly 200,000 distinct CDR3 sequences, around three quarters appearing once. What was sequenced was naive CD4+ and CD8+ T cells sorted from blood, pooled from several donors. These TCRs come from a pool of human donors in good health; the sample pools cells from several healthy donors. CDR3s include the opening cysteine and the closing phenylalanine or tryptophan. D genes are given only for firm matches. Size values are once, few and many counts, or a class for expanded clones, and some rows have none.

CASSLVSSGEQYF | TGTGCCAGCAGCTTAGTCTCTAGCGGCGAGCAGTACTTC | . | TRBJ2-7 | TRBV7-2 | TRBD2
CASSYSLGQGLPTEAFF | TGTGCCAGCAGTTACTCGCTGGGACAGGGTCTTCCGACTGAAGCTTTCTTT | . | TRBJ1-1 | TRBV6-5 | TRBD1
CSVETDRDYNYEQYF | TGCAGCGTTGAAACCGACAGGGACTACAACTACGAGCAGTACTTC | once | TRBJ2-7 | TRBV29-1 | .
CASSQINRGGNTGELFF | TGCGCCAGCAGCCAAATAAACAGGGGCGGCAACACCGGGGAGCTGTTTTTT | . | TRBJ2-2 | TRBV4-3 | TRBD1
CASSLGWAGGAYNEQFF | TGTGCCAGCAGCTTAGGGTGGGCGGGGGGAGCCTACAATGAGCAGTTCTTC | . | TRBJ2-1 | TRBV11-2 | TRBD2
CAWRSGVANYGYTF | TGTGCCTGGAGATCGGGGGTCGCGAACTATGGCTACACCTTC | . | TRBJ1-2 | TRBV30 | .
CASSWGWNTEAFF | TGTGCCAGCAGCTGGGGTTGGAACACTGAAGCTTTCTTT | . | TRBJ1-1 | TRBV11-1 | .
CAPRAPEAQYF | TGTGCCCCCCGAGCTCCAGAGGCCCAGTACTTC | . | TRBJ2-5 | TRBV6-4 | .
CASSSRQGTSYGYTF | TGCGCCAGCAGCTCACGACAGGGGACATCCTATGGCTACACCTTC | . | TRBJ1-2 | TRBV5-1 | TRBD1
CSVDIGQGNTNEQFF | TGCAGCGTTGATATCGGACAGGGGAACACGAATGAGCAGTTCTTC | . | TRBJ2-1 | TRBV29-1 | TRBD1
CSVVLRDANTEAFF | TGCAGCGTTGTACTCCGAGACGCGAACACTGAAGCTTTCTTT | . | TRBJ1-1 | TRBV29-1 | .
CASSPSGESYEQYF | TGTGCCAGCAGTCCCTCCGGAGAATCCTACGAGCAGTACTTC | . | TRBJ2-7 | TRBV6-5 | .
CASSQGLAGEETQYF | TGTGCCAGCAGCCAAGGACTAGCGGGAGAAGAGACCCAGTACTTC | . | TRBJ2-5 | TRBV11-2 | TRBD2
CASSLTSGARPHYNEQFF | TGTGCCAGCAGCTTGACCAGCGGGGCCCGGCCGCACTACAATGAGCAGTTCTTC | . | TRBJ2-1 | TRBV7-2 | TRBD2
CASSSADREPEQYF | TGTGCCAGCAGTTCAGCGGACAGGGAACCCGAGCAGTACTTC | . | TRBJ2-7 | TRBV28 | TRBD1
CSVKGVAERYNEQFF | TGCAGTGTAAAGGGGGTAGCGGAGAGGTACAATGAGCAGTTCTTC | . | TRBJ2-1 | TRBV20-1 | .
CASSYAGGIQETQYF | TGTGCCAGCAGTTACGCCGGGGGGATCCAAGAGACCCAGTACTTC | once | TRBJ2-5 | TRBV6-5 | TRBD2
CASSPSRLVGEQFF | TGTGCCAGCAGCCCCTCGCGGCTAGTGGGTGAGCAGTTCTTC | . | TRBJ2-1 | TRBV11-2 | .
CASSYANEQFF | TGTGCCAGCAGTTACGCCAATGAGCAGTTCTTC | few | TRBJ2-1 | TRBV6-5 | .
CSVEPYTGDEQYF | TGCAGCGTTGAACCGTATACAGGGGACGAGCAGTACTTC | . | TRBJ2-7 | TRBV29-1 | TRBD1
CSVGPEGSSYGYTF | TGCAGCGTTGGGCCTGAGGGCAGCTCCTATGGCTACACCTTC | . | TRBJ1-2 | TRBV29-1 | .
CASSQGETQYF | TGTGCCAGCAGCCAAGGGGAGACCCAGTACTTC | . | TRBJ2-5 | TRBV11-2 | .
CASIPGPNYGYTF | TGTGCCAGTATCCCGGGTCCGAACTATGGCTACACCTTC | . | TRBJ1-2 | TRBV6-6 | .
CASTSSEGRPRYNEQFF | TGTGCCAGCACCTCCTCTGAGGGGCGCCCCCGTTACAATGAGCAGTTCTTC | few | TRBJ2-1 | TRBV11-1 | .
CASSLGVGVVWTEAFF | TGTGCCAGCAGTTTAGGCGTAGGGGTAGTATGGACTGAAGCTTTCTTT | . | TRBJ1-1 | TRBV27 | .
CASSLTTSGEQYF | TGTGCCAGCAGCCTTACGACTAGCGGGGAGCAGTACTTC | . | TRBJ2-7 | TRBV12-3/TRBV12-4 | TRBD2
CASSFRSTPEAFF | TGTGCCAGCAGTTTCAGGAGTACTCCTGAAGCTTTCTTT | . | TRBJ1-1 | TRBV27 | .
CASSNIRTGWITGELFF | TGTGCCAGCAGTAACATCCGGACAGGGTGGATCACCGGGGAGCTGTTTTTT | . | TRBJ2-2 | TRBV27 | TRBD1
CASSLDRGDEQYF | TGTGCCAGCAGTTTGGACAGGGGGGACGAGCAGTACTTC | . | TRBJ2-7 | TRBV12-3/TRBV12-4 | TRBD1
CASSARDSSNQPQHF | TGTGCCAGCAGCGCCCGGGACAGTAGCAATCAGCCCCAGCATTTT | . | TRBJ1-5 | TRBV6-6 | TRBD1
CASSGGHLYSNQPQHF | TGTGCCAGCAGTGGGGGGCATCTTTATAGCAATCAGCCCCAGCATTTT | once | TRBJ1-5 | TRBV2 | .
CASTMSRDAFRNTEAFF | TGTGCCAGCACAATGTCACGGGACGCCTTCAGGAACACTGAAGCTTTCTTT | once | TRBJ1-1 | TRBV5-6 | .
CASSYTTGTYSPLHF | TGTGCCAGCAGTTACACGACAGGGACGTATTCACCCCTCCACTTT | . | TRBJ1-6 | TRBV6-5 | TRBD1
CSVEGQGAYNEQLF | TGCAGCGTTGAAGGACAGGGGGCATACAATGAGCAGCTCTTC | . | TRBJ2-1 | TRBV29-1 | TRBD1
CSVLLAGEADTQYF | TGCAGCGTCTTACTAGCGGGAGAGGCAGATACGCAGTATTTT | . | TRBJ2-3 | TRBV29-1 | TRBD2